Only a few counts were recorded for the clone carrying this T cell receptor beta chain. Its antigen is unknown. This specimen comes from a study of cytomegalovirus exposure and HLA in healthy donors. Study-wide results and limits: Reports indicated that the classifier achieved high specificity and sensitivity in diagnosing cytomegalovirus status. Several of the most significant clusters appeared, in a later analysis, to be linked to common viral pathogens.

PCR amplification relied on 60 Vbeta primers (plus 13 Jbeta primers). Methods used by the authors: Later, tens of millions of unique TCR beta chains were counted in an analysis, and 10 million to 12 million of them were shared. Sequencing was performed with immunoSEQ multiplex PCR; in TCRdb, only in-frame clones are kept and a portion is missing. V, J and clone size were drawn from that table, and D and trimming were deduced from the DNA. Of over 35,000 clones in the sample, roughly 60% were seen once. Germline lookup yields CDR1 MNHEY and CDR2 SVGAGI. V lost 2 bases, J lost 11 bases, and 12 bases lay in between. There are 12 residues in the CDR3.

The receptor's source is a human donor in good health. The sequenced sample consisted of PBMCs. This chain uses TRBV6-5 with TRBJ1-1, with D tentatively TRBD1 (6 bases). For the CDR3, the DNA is TGTGCCAGCAGTTACCAGGGGCGAAAGGCTTTCTTT. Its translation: CASSYQGRKAFF.